This section outlines one TCR beta chain sequence together with its context. This sample is part of a study of blood T cell repertoires in COVID-19. Some clones are missing from TCRdb's copy, which holds only in-frame ones; the method was immunoSEQ multiplex PCR. The table has a few hundred thousand clones, less than 85% seen once. Per the germline V gene, CDR1 is SGHTA and CDR2 is FQGNSA. Trimming left V 2 bases short and J 4 bases short, with 12 bases between. This CDR3 has 14 residues. The sequence was obtained from a woman between 65 and 79 years old with acute or convalescent COVID-19. J is TRBJ2-7 and V is TRBV7-2, with D possibly being TRBD2 (7 bases). The specimen was peripheral blood. This chain's CDR3 is CASSLSGGLYEQYF. CDR3 nucleotide sequence: TGTGCCAGCAGCTTATCGGGGGGCTTGTACGAGCAGTACTTC.